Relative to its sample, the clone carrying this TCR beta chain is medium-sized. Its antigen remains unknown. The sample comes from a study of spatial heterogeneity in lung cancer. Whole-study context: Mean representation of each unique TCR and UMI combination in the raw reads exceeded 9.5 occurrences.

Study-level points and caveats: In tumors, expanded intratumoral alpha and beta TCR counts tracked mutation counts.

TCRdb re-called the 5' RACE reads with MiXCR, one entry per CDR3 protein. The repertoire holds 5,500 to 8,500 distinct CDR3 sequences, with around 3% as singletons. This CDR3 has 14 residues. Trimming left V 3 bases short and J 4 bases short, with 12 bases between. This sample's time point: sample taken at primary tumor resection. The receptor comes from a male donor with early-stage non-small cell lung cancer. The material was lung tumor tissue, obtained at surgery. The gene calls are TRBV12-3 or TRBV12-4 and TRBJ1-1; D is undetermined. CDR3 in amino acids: CASSFGFSSTEAFF. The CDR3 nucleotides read TGTGCCAGCAGTTTCGGGTTCTCAAGCACTGAAGCTTTCTTT.